The clone carrying this T cell receptor beta chain has a handful of counts. Antigen: not known. Losses at the gene ends were 5 bases for V and 3 bases for J; bases not matched to a gene: 4. The CDR3 has 15 amino acids. Germline V gives CDR1 PRHDT, CDR2 FYEKMQ (reference sequence). It was considered stable Graves' hyperthyroidism when ophthalmopathy did not progress within 18 months. Every diagnosis used clinical symptoms, serum thyroxine and TRAb, thyroid ultrasound and orbital computed tomography. This record belongs to a study of T cells in Graves' hyperthyroidism and ophthalmopathy. Study outcomes and limitations: For ophthalmopathy, model prediction preceded onset by a median about 6 months.

TCR beta CDR3 region amplification was performed from RNA transcripts. The HTBI primer set was used in a first-round RT-PCR of the TCR CDR3. MiXCR, applied by TCRdb to the multiplex PCR reads, yields one record per CDR3 protein. The repertoire holds about 620,000 distinct CDR3 sequences, with roughly 15% as singletons. The source material was blood. This clonotype was sampled from a woman in her twenties or thirties with Graves' hyperthyroidism. V and J are TRBV13 and TRBJ2-3, with 11 positions matching TRBD1. CDR3 region: CASSPGDRGTDTQYF. The CDR3 DNA reads TGTGCCAGCAGCCCCGGGGACAGGGGGACAGATACGCAGTATTTT.